These T cell receptor beta chains were read from a single sample in a study of identical twins. TCRdb redid the calling of the 5' RACE reads with MiXCR, one entry per CDR3 protein. The sample has 550,000 to 700,000 distinct CDR3 sequences, 9.6% seen once. These data are also associated with another study on yellow fever vaccine responses in identical twins.

The sample was PBMCs. Receptor source: a woman aged 18-35 years in good health. Both conserved end residues are part of each CDR3. D genes are given only for firm matches. Some rows have no size entry. The others give once, few or many, or a class for an expanded clone.

CDR3aa: CASSGTSIGTDTQYF
CDR3nt: TGTGCCAGCAGCGGGACTAGTATCGGCACAGATACGCAGTATTTT
j_gene: TRBJ2-3
v_gene: TRBV7-2
d_gene: TRBD2
abundance: NA

CDR3aa: CSVQPGTGTEAFF
CDR3nt: TGCAGTGTTCAGCCGGGGACAGGGACTGAAGCTTTCTTT
j_gene: TRBJ1-1
v_gene: TRBV20-1
d_gene: TRBD1
abundance: few

CDR3aa: CASSFGGTTGGDTQYF
CDR3nt: TGTGCCAGCAGCTTTGGAGGGACAACAGGCGGAGATACGCAGTATTTT
j_gene: TRBJ2-3
v_gene: TRBV7-6
d_gene: NA
abundance: NA

CDR3aa: CASSPTGVRYEQYF
CDR3nt: TGTGCCAGCAGCCCTACAGGGGTTCGCTACGAGCAGTACTTC
j_gene: TRBJ2-7
v_gene: TRBV12-3/TRBV12-4
d_gene: TRBD1
abundance: few

CDR3aa: CASPRGYEQYF
CDR3nt: TGTGCCAGCCCAAGAGGTTACGAGCAGTACTTC
j_gene: TRBJ2-7
v_gene: TRBV6-1
d_gene: NA
abundance: NA

CDR3aa: CAIFSSNTDTQYF
CDR3nt: TGTGCCATCTTCTCTTCAAACACAGATACGCAGTATTTT
j_gene: TRBJ2-3
v_gene: TRBV10-3
d_gene: NA
abundance: many

CDR3aa: CASRGKTTEETQYF
CDR3nt: TGTGCCAGCAGGGGAAAGACCACCGAAGAGACCCAGTACTTC
j_gene: TRBJ2-5
v_gene: TRBV12-3/TRBV12-4
d_gene: NA
abundance: NA

CDR3aa: CASSSATDTQYF
CDR3nt: TGTGCCAGCAGTTCTGCCACAGATACGCAGTATTTT
j_gene: TRBJ2-3
v_gene: TRBV11-2
d_gene: NA
abundance: NA

CDR3aa: CSVELGDRVYEQYF
CDR3nt: TGCAGCGTTGAACTTGGGGACAGGGTTTACGAGCAGTACTTC
j_gene: TRBJ2-7
v_gene: TRBV29-1
d_gene: TRBD1
abundance: NA

CDR3aa: CSARELGTSGSGYEQYF
CDR3nt: TGCAGTGCTAGAGAGCTCGGGACTAGCGGGAGCGGGTACGAGCAGTACTTC
j_gene: TRBJ2-7
v_gene: TRBV20-1
d_gene: TRBD2
abundance: many

CDR3aa: CASSNRDRDTGELFF
CDR3nt: TGTGCCAGCAGCAACCGGGACAGGGACACCGGGGAGCTGTTTTTT
j_gene: TRBJ2-2
v_gene: TRBV7-9
d_gene: TRBD1
abundance: NA

CDR3aa: CASSLQRGQFF
CDR3nt: TGTGCCAGCAGCTTGCAAAGAGGGCAGTTCTTC
j_gene: TRBJ2-1
v_gene: TRBV7-2
d_gene: NA
abundance: few

CDR3aa: CASSLVRPGRRGGDTQYF
CDR3nt: TGTGCCAGCAGCTTAGTACGCCCCGGGAGACGGGGGGGAGATACGCAGTATTTT
j_gene: TRBJ2-3
v_gene: TRBV11-2
d_gene: TRBD2
abundance: many

CDR3aa: CSAKASLLPEQYF
CDR3nt: TGCAGTGCAAAAGCCTCCCTCCTGCCCGAGCAGTACTTC
j_gene: TRBJ2-7
v_gene: TRBV20-1
d_gene: NA
abundance: many

CDR3aa: CASSLEGTTQETQYF
CDR3nt: TGTGCCAGCAGCTTAGAAGGGACAACTCAAGAGACCCAGTACTTC
j_gene: TRBJ2-5
v_gene: TRBV7-9
d_gene: NA
abundance: NA

CDR3aa: CSVPPGWASGGGSYNEQFF
CDR3nt: TGCAGCGTCCCCCCCGGCTGGGCTAGCGGGGGGGGGTCGTACAATGAGCAGTTCTTC
j_gene: TRBJ2-1
v_gene: TRBV29-1
d_gene: TRBD2
abundance: NA

CDR3aa: CASSASGGAEEQFF
CDR3nt: TGTGCCAGCAGCGCTAGCGGGGGGGCAGAGGAGCAGTTCTTC
j_gene: TRBJ2-1
v_gene: TRBV6-4
d_gene: TRBD2
abundance: NA

CDR3aa: CAWSPGQGARYNEQFF
CDR3nt: TGTGCCTGGAGTCCCGGGCAGGGGGCCCGCTACAATGAGCAGTTCTTC
j_gene: TRBJ2-1
v_gene: TRBV30
d_gene: TRBD1
abundance: few

CDR3aa: CASSPGMQGNQPQHF
CDR3nt: TGTGCCAGCAGCCCTGGGATGCAGGGCAATCAGCCCCAGCATTTT
j_gene: TRBJ1-5
v_gene: TRBV5-5
d_gene: NA
abundance: many

CDR3aa: CARSLERGPALTDTQYF
CDR3nt: TGTGCCCGCAGTTTAGAGAGGGGCCCGGCCCTCACAGATACGCAGTATTTT
j_gene: TRBJ2-3
v_gene: TRBV12-3/TRBV12-4
d_gene: NA
abundance: NA

CDR3aa: CSVRADLYNEQFF
CDR3nt: TGCAGCGTCCGGGCGGACCTTTACAATGAGCAGTTCTTC
j_gene: TRBJ2-1
v_gene: TRBV29-1
d_gene: NA
abundance: few

CDR3aa: CASSLLVGGETQYF
CDR3nt: TGTGCCAGCAGCTTGCTGGTGGGGGGAGAGACCCAGTACTTC
j_gene: TRBJ2-5
v_gene: TRBV7-6
d_gene: NA
abundance: many

CDR3aa: CSARGSRVNEQFF
CDR3nt: TGCAGTGCTAGAGGGTCCAGGGTTAATGAGCAGTTCTTC
j_gene: TRBJ2-1
v_gene: TRBV20-1
d_gene: NA
abundance: NA

CDR3aa: CASSLARGPYNEQFF
CDR3nt: TGTGCCAGCAGCTTAGCAAGGGGGCCGTACAATGAGCAGTTCTTC
j_gene: TRBJ2-1
v_gene: TRBV7-9
d_gene: TRBD1
abundance: NA

CDR3aa: CSSQGGYGYTF
CDR3nt: TGCAGCTCCCAGGGGGGTTATGGCTACACCTTC
j_gene: TRBJ1-2
v_gene: TRBV29-1
d_gene: TRBD1
abundance: NA

CDR3aa: CASSLFQGNGETQYF
CDR3nt: TGTGCTAGCAGCTTATTCCAGGGGAATGGGGAGACCCAGTACTTC
j_gene: TRBJ2-5
v_gene: TRBV7-7
d_gene: NA
abundance: few

CDR3aa: CSARDGGLYEQYF
CDR3nt: TGCAGTGCTAGAGATGGGGGCCTCTACGAGCAGTACTTC
j_gene: TRBJ2-7
v_gene: TRBV20-1
d_gene: NA
abundance: NA

CDR3aa: CASSLAPTQDGYTF
CDR3nt: TGCGCCAGCAGCCTCGCCCCGACCCAGGATGGCTACACCTTC
j_gene: TRBJ1-2
v_gene: TRBV4-3
d_gene: NA
abundance: few

CDR3aa: CSVGRSGSYNEQFF
CDR3nt: TGCAGCGTTGGGAGGTCGGGATCATACAATGAGCAGTTCTTC
j_gene: TRBJ2-1
v_gene: TRBV29-1
d_gene: NA
abundance: few

CDR3aa: CASSQTWDEQYF
CDR3nt: TGTGCCAGCAGCCAGACATGGGACGAGCAGTACTTC
j_gene: TRBJ2-7
v_gene: TRBV3-1
d_gene: NA
abundance: NA

CDR3aa: CASSPVSPF
CDR3nt: TGTGCCAGCAGCCCCGTCTCTCCCTTC
j_gene: TRBJ2-5
v_gene: TRBV5-6
d_gene: NA
abundance: few

CDR3aa: CAISPDRANNEQFF
CDR3nt: TGTGCCATCAGTCCGGACAGGGCCAACAATGAGCAGTTCTTC
j_gene: TRBJ2-1
v_gene: TRBV10-3
d_gene: TRBD1
abundance: many

CDR3aa: CASSHQELAGAYEQYF
CDR3nt: TGCGCCAGCAGCCACCAGGAACTAGCGGGAGCCTACGAGCAGTACTTC
j_gene: TRBJ2-7
v_gene: TRBV4-1
d_gene: TRBD2
abundance: few

CDR3aa: CASSPVVPGELFF
CDR3nt: TGCGCCAGCAGCCCCGTCGTCCCAGGGGAGCTGTTTTTT
j_gene: TRBJ2-2
v_gene: TRBV5-1
d_gene: NA
abundance: few

CDR3aa: CASRLGPTSGQYF
CDR3nt: TGTGCCAGCAGGTTAGGGCCTACGTCTGGGCAGTACTTC
j_gene: TRBJ2-7
v_gene: TRBV27
d_gene: NA
abundance: few

CDR3aa: CASSFDRVGEREQFF
CDR3nt: TGTGCCAGCAGTTTCGACAGGGTGGGGGAACGTGAGCAGTTCTTC
j_gene: TRBJ2-1
v_gene: TRBV28
d_gene: TRBD1
abundance: few

CDR3aa: CSARGGIAGGSSEQYF
CDR3nt: TGCAGTGCTAGGGGGGGGATAGCGGGAGGATCGTCCGAGCAGTACTTC
j_gene: TRBJ2-7
v_gene: TRBV20-1
d_gene: TRBD2
abundance: few

CDR3aa: CASSLGSGTDNTGELFF
CDR3nt: TGTGCCAGCAGCTTGGGATCCGGGACAGATAACACCGGGGAGCTGTTTTTT
j_gene: TRBJ2-2
v_gene: TRBV11-2
d_gene: TRBD1
abundance: NA

CDR3aa: CASSNTGTLGNQPQHF
CDR3nt: TGCGCCAGCAGTAACACCGGGACCCTCGGTAATCAGCCCCAGCATTTT
j_gene: TRBJ1-5
v_gene: TRBV10-2
d_gene: NA
abundance: few

CDR3aa: CASSSGLNTDTQYF
CDR3nt: TGTGCCAGCAGTTCAGGACTGAACACAGATACGCAGTATTTT
j_gene: TRBJ2-3
v_gene: TRBV6-5
d_gene: NA
abundance: NA

CDR3aa: CASSEGGRVTDTQYF
CDR3nt: TGTGCCAGCAGCGAGGGCGGGAGGGTTACAGATACGCAGTATTTT
j_gene: TRBJ2-3
v_gene: TRBV9
d_gene: TRBD2
abundance: few

CDR3aa: CASSQEGAGGVTDTQYF
CDR3nt: TGCGCCAGCAGCCAAGAGGGAGCGGGAGGAGTAACAGATACGCAGTATTTT
j_gene: TRBJ2-3
v_gene: TRBV4-3
d_gene: TRBD2
abundance: NA

CDR3aa: CASTPGTSGGRYNEQFF
CDR3nt: TGTGCCAGCACCCCCGGGACTAGCGGGGGGCGCTACAATGAGCAGTTCTTC
j_gene: TRBJ2-1
v_gene: TRBV2
d_gene: TRBD2
abundance: NA